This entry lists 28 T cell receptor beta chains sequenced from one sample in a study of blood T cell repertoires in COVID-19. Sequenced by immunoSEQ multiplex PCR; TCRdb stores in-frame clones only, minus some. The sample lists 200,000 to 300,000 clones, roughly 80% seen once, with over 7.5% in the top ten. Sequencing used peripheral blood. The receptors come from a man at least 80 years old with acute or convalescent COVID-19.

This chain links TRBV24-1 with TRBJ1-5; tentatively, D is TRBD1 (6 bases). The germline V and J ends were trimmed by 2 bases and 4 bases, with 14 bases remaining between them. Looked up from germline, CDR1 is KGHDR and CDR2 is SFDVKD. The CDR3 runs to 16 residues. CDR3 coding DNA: TGTGCCACCAGTGATTCTTCCGGGACATCTAATCAGCCCCAGCATTTT. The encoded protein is CATSDSSGTSNQPQHF.

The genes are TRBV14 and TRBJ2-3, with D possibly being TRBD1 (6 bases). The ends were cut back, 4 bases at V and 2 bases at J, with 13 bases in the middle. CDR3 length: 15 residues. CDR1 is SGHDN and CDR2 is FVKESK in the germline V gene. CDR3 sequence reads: CASSPVGGFTDTQYF. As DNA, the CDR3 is TGTGCCAGCAGCCCCGTAGGGGGATTCACAGATACGCAGTATTTT.

The CDR3 sequence is CASSFRQLSSYNSPLHF. CDR3 nucleotide sequence: TGTGCCAGCAGCTTTCGACAGCTGAGCTCCTATAATTCACCCCTCCACTTT. J is TRBJ1-6 and V is TRBV7-9, with D perhaps TRBD1 (5 bases). The CDR3 length is 17 residues. V was shortened by 3 bases and J by 0 bases, with 12 bases between the two germline ends. CDR1 is SEHNR and CDR2 is FQNEAQ in the germline V gene (reference sequence).

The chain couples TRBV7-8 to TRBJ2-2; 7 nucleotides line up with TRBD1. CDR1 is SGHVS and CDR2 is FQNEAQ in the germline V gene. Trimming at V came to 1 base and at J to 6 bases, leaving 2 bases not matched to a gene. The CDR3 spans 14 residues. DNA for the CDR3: TGTGCCAGCAGCTTAGTTGGACAGGCCGGGGAGCTGTTTTTT. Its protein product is CASSLVGQAGELFF.

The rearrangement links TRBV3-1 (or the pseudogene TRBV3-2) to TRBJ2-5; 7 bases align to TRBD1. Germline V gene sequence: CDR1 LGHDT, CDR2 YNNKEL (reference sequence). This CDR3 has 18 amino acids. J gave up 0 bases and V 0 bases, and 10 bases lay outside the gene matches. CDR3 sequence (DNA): TGTGCCAGCAGCCAAGATCTTAGGGGGCCTCCGTACCAAGAGACCCAGTACTTC. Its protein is CASSQDLRGPPYQETQYF.

This chain's CDR3 is CASSLIGGVDTGELFF. CDR3 DNA: TGCGCCAGCAGCTTGATAGGAGGGGTGGACACCGGGGAGCTGTTTTTT. The chain recombines TRBV5-1 with TRBJ2-2; weak D call: TRBD2 (6 bases). The V end lost 1 base, the J end lost 3 bases, and 13 bases lay between the germline ends. Germline loops: CDR1 SGHRS, CDR2 YFSETQ. This CDR3 region has 16 residues.

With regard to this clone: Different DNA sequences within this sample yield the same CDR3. CDR3 coding DNA: TGCGCCAGCAGCTTTAGCGGAGAGAGCACAGATACGCAGTATTTT. Translating gives CASSFSGESTDTQYF. The chain carries TRBV5-1 and TRBJ2-3; possible D gene TRBD2, 6 bases. V was shortened by 2 bases and J by 0 bases, with 10 bases between the two germline ends. CDR1 is SGHRS, CDR2 YFSETQ, per germline. The CDR3 length is 15 residues.

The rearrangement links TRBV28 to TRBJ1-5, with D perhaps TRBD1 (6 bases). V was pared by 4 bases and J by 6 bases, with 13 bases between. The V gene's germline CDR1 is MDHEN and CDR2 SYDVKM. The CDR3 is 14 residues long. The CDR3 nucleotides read TGTGCCAGCAGTTGGGACCTACAGGGTCAGCCCCAGCATTTT. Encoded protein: CASSWDLQGQPQHF. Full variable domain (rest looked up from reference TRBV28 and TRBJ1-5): DVKVTQSSRYLVKRTGEKVFLECVQDMDHENMFWYRQDPGLGLRLIYFSYDVKMKEKGDIPEGYSVSREKKERFSLILESASTNQTSMYLCASSWDLQGQPQHFGDGTRLSIL.

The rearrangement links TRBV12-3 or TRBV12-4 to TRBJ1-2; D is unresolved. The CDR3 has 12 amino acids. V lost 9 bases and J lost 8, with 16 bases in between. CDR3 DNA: TGTGCCAGTTGTTTGAGTACCGGGGGCTACACCTTC. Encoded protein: CASCLSTGGYTF.

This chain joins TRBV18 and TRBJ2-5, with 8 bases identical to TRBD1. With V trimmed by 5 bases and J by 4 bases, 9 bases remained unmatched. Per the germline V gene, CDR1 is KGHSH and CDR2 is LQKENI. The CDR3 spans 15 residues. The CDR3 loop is CASSFNRGTGETQYF. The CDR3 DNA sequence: TGTGCCAGCTCATTTAACAGGGGGACGGGAGAGACCCAGTACTTC.

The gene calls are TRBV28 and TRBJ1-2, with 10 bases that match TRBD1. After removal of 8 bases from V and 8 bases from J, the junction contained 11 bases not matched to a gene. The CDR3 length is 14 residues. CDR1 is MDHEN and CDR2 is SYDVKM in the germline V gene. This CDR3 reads CASLWGQGFTGYTF. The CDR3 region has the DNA TGTGCCAGCCTTTGGGGACAGGGGTTTACGGGCTACACCTTC.

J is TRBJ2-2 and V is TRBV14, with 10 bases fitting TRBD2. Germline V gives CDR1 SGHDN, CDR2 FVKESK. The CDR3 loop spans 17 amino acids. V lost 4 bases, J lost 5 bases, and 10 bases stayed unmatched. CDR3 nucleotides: TGTGCCAGCAGCCCTGGTGAGCTAGCGGGGGTGACCGGGGAGCTGTTTTTT. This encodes CASSPGELAGVTGELFF.

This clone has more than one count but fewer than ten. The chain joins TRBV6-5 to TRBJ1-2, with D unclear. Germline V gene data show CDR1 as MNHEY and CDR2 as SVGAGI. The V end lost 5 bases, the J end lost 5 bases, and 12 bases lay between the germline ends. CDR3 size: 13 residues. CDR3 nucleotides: TGTGCCAGCAGTAACGGCAGGCATTATGGCTACACCTTC. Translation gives CASSNGRHYGYTF.

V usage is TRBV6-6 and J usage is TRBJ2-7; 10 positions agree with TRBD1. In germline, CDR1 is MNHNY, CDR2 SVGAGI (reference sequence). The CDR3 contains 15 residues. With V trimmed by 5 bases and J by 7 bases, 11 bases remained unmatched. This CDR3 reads CASSPLRQGAREQYF. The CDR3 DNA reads TGTGCCAGCAGTCCACTTCGACAGGGGGCGAGGGAGCAGTACTTC.

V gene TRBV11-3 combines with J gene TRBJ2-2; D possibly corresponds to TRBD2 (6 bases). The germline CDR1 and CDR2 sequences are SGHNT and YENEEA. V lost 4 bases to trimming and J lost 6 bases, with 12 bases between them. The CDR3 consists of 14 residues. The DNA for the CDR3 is TGTGCCAGCAGCTCCCGGAGGGGCCCCGGGGAGCTGTTTTTT. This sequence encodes CASSSRRGPGELFF.

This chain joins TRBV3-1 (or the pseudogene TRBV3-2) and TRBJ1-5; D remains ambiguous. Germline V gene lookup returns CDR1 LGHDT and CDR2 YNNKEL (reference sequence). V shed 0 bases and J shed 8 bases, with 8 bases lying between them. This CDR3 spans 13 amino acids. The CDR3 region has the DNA TGTGCCAGCAGCCAAGATTCTCGGGAGCCCCAGCATTTT. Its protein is CASSQDSREPQHF.

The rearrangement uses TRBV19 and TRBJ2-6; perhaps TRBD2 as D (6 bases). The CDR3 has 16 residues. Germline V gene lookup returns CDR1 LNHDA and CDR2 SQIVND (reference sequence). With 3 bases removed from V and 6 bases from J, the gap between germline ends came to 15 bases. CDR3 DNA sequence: TGTGCCAGTAGTATCGTCGGGAGTTACGTGGCCAACGTCCTGACTTTC. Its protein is CASSIVGSYVANVLTF.

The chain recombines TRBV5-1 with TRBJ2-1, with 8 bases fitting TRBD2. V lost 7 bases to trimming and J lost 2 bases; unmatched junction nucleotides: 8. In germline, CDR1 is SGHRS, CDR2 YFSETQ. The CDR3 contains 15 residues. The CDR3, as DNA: TGCGCCAGCGCACCGGCGGGGGGAGCCTACAATGAGCAGTTCTTC. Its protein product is CASAPAGGAYNEQFF.

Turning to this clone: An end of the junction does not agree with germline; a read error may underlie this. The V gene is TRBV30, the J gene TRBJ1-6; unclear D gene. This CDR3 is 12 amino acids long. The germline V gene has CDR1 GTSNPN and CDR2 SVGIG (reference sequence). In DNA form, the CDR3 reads TGTGCCTGGAGTGTAAACAATTCACCTCTCCACTTT. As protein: CAWSVNNSPLHF.

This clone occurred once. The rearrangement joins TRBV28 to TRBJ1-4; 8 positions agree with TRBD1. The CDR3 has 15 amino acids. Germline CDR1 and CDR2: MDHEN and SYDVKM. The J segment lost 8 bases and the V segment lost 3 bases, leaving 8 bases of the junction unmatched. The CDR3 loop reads CASSFWTGIEEKLFF. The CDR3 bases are TGTGCCAGCAGTTTTTGGACAGGGATTGAAGAAAAACTGTTTTTT.

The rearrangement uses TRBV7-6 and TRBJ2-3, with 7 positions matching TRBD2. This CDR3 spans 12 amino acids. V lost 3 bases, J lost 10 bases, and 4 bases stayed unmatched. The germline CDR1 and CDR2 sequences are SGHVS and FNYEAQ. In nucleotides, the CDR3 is TGTGCCAGCAGCTTCAGCGGGAATTCGCAGTATTTT. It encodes CASSFSGNSQYF.

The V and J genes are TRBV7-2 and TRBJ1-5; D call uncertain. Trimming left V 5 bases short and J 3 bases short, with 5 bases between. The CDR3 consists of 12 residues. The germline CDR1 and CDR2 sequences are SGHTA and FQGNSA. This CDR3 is CASSLNNQPQHF. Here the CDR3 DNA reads TGTGCCAGCAGCCTAAACAATCAGCCCCAGCATTTT.

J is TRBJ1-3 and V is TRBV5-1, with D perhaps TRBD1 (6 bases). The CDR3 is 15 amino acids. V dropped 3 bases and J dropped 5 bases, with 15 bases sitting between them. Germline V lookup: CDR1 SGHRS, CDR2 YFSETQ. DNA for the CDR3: TGCGCCAGCAGCTACACGTGGGGGCAAAGAAACACCATATATTTT. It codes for CASSYTWGQRNTIYF.

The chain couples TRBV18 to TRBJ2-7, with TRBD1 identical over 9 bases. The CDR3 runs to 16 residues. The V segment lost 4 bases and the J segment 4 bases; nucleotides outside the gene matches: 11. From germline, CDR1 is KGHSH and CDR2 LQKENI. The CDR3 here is CASSLMGTGSGYEQYF. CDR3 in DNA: TGTGCCAGCTCACTCATGGGGACAGGGAGTGGGTACGAGCAGTACTTC.

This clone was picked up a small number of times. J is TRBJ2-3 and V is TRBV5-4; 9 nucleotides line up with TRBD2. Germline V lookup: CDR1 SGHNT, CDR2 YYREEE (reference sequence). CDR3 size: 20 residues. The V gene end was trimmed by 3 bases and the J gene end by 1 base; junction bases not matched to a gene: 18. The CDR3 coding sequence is TGTGCCAGCAGCTCCGGGGGGGGATCTAGCGGGATCCGGGGCACAGATACGCAGTATTTT. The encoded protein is CASSSGGGSSGIRGTDTQYF.

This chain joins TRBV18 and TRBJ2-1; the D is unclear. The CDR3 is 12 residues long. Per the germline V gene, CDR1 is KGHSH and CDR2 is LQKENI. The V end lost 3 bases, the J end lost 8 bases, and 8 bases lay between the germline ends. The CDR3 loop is CASSPEMDEQFF. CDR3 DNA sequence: TGTGCCAGCTCACCTGAGATGGATGAGCAGTTCTTC.

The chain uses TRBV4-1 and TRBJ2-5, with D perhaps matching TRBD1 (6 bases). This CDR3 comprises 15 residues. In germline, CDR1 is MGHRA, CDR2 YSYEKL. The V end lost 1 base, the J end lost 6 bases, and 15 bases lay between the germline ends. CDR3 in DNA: TGCGCCAGCAGCCAAGTTGGCAGGGGTCCGAAGACCCAGTACTTC. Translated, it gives CASSQVGRGPKTQYF.

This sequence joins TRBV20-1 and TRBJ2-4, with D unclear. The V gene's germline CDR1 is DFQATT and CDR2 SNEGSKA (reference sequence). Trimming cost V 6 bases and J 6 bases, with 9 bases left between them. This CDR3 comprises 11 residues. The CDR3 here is CSAPRSNIQYF. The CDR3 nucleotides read TGCAGTGCCCCTAGGTCAAACATTCAGTACTTC.